Presented here are 32 T cell receptor beta chains from one specimen sequenced in a study of patients and donors after allogeneic stem cell transplantation. Using its own MiXCR run on the RT-PCR reads, TCRdb lists one record per CDR3 protein. The sample has 800,000 to 1,000,000 distinct CDR3 sequences, over 15% seen once. The sequencing sample was made of blood, either unsorted or a sorted T cell fraction (not recorded which). The source is a human donor who was either an allogeneic HSCT recipient or a stem cell or donor lymphocyte infusion donor (not recorded which). It is not recorded whose cells these are; they may come from a transplant donor.

This chain links TRBV12-3 or TRBV12-4 with TRBJ2-1; 14 bases fit TRBD2. Trimming cost V 5 bases and J 0 bases; bases outside gene matches: 15. The CDR3 covers 21 residues. This CDR3 reads CASSPGLKGLAGGSSYNEQFF. The CDR3, as DNA: TGTGCCAGCAGTCCTGGGCTAAAAGGACTAGCGGGGGGCAGCTCCTACAATGAGCAGTTCTTC.

A few counts support this clonotype. The chain couples TRBV20-1 to TRBJ2-7; 7 bases fit TRBD2. The junction had 5 bases not matched to a gene; V was cut back by 0 bases and J by 0 bases. The germline CDR1 and CDR2 sequences are DFQATT and SNEGSKA (reference sequence). This CDR3 is built from 15 residues. CDR3 bases: TGCAGTGCTAGAGAGAGCGGGGCAAGCTCCTACGAGCAGTACTTC. This translates into CSARESGASSYEQYF.

The V and J genes are TRBV27 and TRBJ2-1, with D possibly TRBD1 on 5 matching bases. Looked up from germline, CDR1 is MNHEY and CDR2 is SMNVEV (reference sequence). V lost 2 bases, J lost 8 bases, and 13 bases lay in between. The CDR3 is 14 amino acids. CDR3 sequence: CASSLQGIHYEQFF. In DNA, the CDR3 is TGTGCCAGCAGTTTACAGGGAATTCACTATGAGCAGTTCTTC.

This clonotype has only a few counts. This chain connects TRBV11-1 to TRBJ2-4; either TRBD1 or TRBD2 may supply D (5 bases each). CDR3 length: 15 amino acids. Trimming stripped 1 base from V and 10 bases from J, with 17 bases between. Per the germline V gene, CDR1 is SGHAT and CDR2 is FQDESV (reference sequence). The CDR3, as DNA: TGTGCCAGCAGCTTAGGGGCCCAGGGCGGAGGTATTCAGTACTTC. This gives the protein CASSLGAQGGGIQYF.

This clonotype was seen more than once but under ten times. The chain links TRBV9 to TRBJ2-1, with no clear D. The CDR3 runs to 12 residues. Germline V CDR1 and CDR2: SGDLS, YYNGEE. V lost 1 base and J lost 7, with 6 bases in between. CDR3 in DNA: TGTGCCAGCAGCGTAAAGGGAAATGAGCAGTTCTTC. This encodes CASSVKGNEQFF.

A few counts support this clonotype. V and J are TRBV11-3 and TRBJ2-7, with D perhaps being TRBD1 or TRBD2 (5 bases each). The CDR3 is 13 residues long. Germline values: CDR1 SGHNT, CDR2 YENEEA. Trimming took off 6 bases at V and 9 bases at J, with 18 bases between the two ends. The CDR3: CASRARDEGWQYF. The CDR3 DNA reads as TGTGCCAGCAGGGCTCGGGACGAAGGCTGGCAGTACTTC.

This clonotype came up many times. The CDR3 here is CSVVYRGDNEQFF. CDR3 sequence (DNA): TGCAGCGTCGTATACAGGGGGGACAATGAGCAGTTCTTC. The rearrangement links TRBV29-1 to TRBJ2-1, with 8 bases that match TRBD1. This CDR3 region has 13 residues. CDR1 is SQVTM, CDR2 ANQGSEA, per germline. The trim removed 6 bases at V and 5 bases at J, leaving 6 bases unmatched.

There are a few counts of this clonotype. This chain uses TRBV4-3 with TRBJ1-1, with D uncertain. CDR1 is LGHNA and CDR2 is YSLEER in the germline V gene. Trimming pared 3 bases from V and 4 bases from J, leaving 15 bases between. This CDR3 contains 15 residues. DNA of the CDR3: TGCGCCAGCAGCCACCGCACTGGGCCAGGCACTGAAGCTTTCTTT. Amino acid sequence: CASSHRTGPGTEAFF.

This clonotype was observed a handful of times. This chain uses TRBV7-2 with TRBJ2-7; possible D gene TRBD2, 5 bases. The CDR3 has 15 amino acids. Germline CDR1 reads SGHTA; CDR2 reads FQGNSA. The germline V and J ends were trimmed by 1 base and 5 bases, with 15 bases remaining between them. CDR3 nucleotides: TGTGCCAGCAGCTTAGAGTCGGGCAGGAGGAACGAGCAGTACTTC. This encodes CASSLESGRRNEQYF.

V is TRBV6-1 and J is TRBJ2-3; 7 nucleotides align to TRBD2. This CDR3 has 15 residues. V gave up 6 bases and J gave up 2 bases; unmatched junction bases: 8. Germline loops: CDR1 MNHNS, CDR2 SASEGT. CDR3 bases: TGTGCCAGCAGGCCAACCGGGACTATCACAGATACGCAGTATTTT. Its translation: CASRPTGTITDTQYF.

This clonotype was recorded a few times. J is TRBJ2-3 and V is TRBV5-1; D gene ambiguous. The V and J ends lost 1 base and 1 base respectively, with 7 bases between them. CDR1 and CDR2 (germline): SGHRS, YFSETQ. This CDR3 region has 14 residues. Here the CDR3 DNA reads TGCGCCAGCAGCTTGCAGGATGGCACAGATACGCAGTATTTT. It yields the protein CASSLQDGTDTQYF.

This clonotype came up a few times. The junction does not match germline at one end; this may be a read error. The chain recombines TRBV4-2 with TRBJ2-5, with a weak D call TRBD2 (7 bases). This CDR3 region has 14 residues. Per the germline V gene, CDR1 is LGHNA and CDR2 is YNFKEQ. In DNA form, the CDR3 reads TGTGCCAGCAACCAAGGGGGGGCAGGAGAGACCCAGTACTTC. Translating it yields CASNQGGAGETQYF.

The rearrangement links TRBV20-1 to TRBJ2-1; tentatively, D is TRBD1 (6 bases). This CDR3 is built from 11 residues. Trimming stripped 1 base from V and 16 bases from J, with 14 bases between. In germline, CDR1 is DFQATT, CDR2 SNEGSKA (reference sequence). The DNA of the CDR3 is TGCAGTGCTAGAGGAAAGGACAGTACCTTCTTC. It is translated as CSARGKDSTFF.

This clonotype has just a few counts. J is TRBJ1-1 and V is TRBV7-2, with 10 bases fitting TRBD1. The CDR3 is 12 amino acids. V shed 5 bases, J shed 11 bases, and the junction held 5 bases outside the gene matches. Germline V gene lookup returns CDR1 SGHTA and CDR2 FQGNSA. In nucleotides, the CDR3 is TGTGCCAGCAGCGACAGGGGGCAGGTTGCTTTCTTT. It codes for CASSDRGQVAFF.

This clonotype has ten or more counts. The rearrangement joins TRBV20-1 to TRBJ2-7; 16 bases match TRBD2. With V trimmed by 5 bases and J by 4 bases, 8 bases remained unmatched. CDR3 length equals 16 residues. The germline gives CDR1 DFQATT, CDR2 SNEGSKA (reference sequence). CDR3 nucleotide sequence: TGCAGTGCTCAGGGGACTAGCGGGAGGGCCCAGTACGAGCAGTACTTC. Translating it yields CSAQGTSGRAQYEQYF.

This clonotype has at least ten counts. The chain employs TRBV29-1 and TRBJ2-7; 8 bases map to TRBD1. J was trimmed by 0 bases and V by 6 bases; bases with no gene match: 7. Germline-derived CDR1 and CDR2 are SQVTM and ANQGSEA. CDR3 size: 14 residues. The CDR3 region is CSVTQGASSYEQYF. The DNA for the CDR3 is TGCAGCGTCACTCAGGGGGCCAGCTCCTACGAGCAGTACTTC.

The rearrangement links TRBV6-6 to TRBJ2-2, with a weak D call TRBD1 (6 bases). V lost 11 bases and J lost 5, with 12 bases in between. This CDR3 is 12 amino acids long. The germline V gene has CDR1 MNHNY and CDR2 SVGAGI (reference sequence). CDR3 nucleotides: TGTGCCGCTCGGGACATGACCGGGGAGCTGTTTTTT. Amino acids: CAARDMTGELFF.

V is TRBV12-3 or TRBV12-4 and J is TRBJ2-2; TRBD1 is a possible D gene (5 bases). V was pared by 2 bases and J by 1 base, with 11 bases between. The CDR3 sequence is 16 residues long. This CDR3 is CASSLSVQGNTGELFF. In DNA, the CDR3 is TGTGCCAGCAGTTTATCAGTCCAGGGGAACACCGGGGAGCTGTTTTTT.

This chain joins TRBV28 and TRBJ2-5; possibly TRBD2 for D (5 bases). The V end was cut by 3 bases, the J end by 5 bases, with 13 bases between. CDR1 and CDR2 (germline): MDHEN, SYDVKM. The CDR3 contains 14 residues. The CDR3 region is CASSFAGNKETQYF. The CDR3 bases are TGTGCCAGCAGTTTTGCCGGGAACAAGGAGACCCAGTACTTC.

This clonotype has more than one count but fewer than ten. The gene calls are TRBV25-1 and TRBJ2-7, with TRBD1 identical over 7 bases. The V and J ends lost 2 bases and 5 bases, in that order; junction bases with no gene match: 6. The CDR3 is 14 residues long. Germline V gene lookup returns CDR1 MGHDK and CDR2 SYGVNS. In nucleotides, the CDR3 is TGTGCCAGCAGTGAAACACAAAGGGGGCACGAGCAGTACTTC. This translates into CASSETQRGHEQYF.

This clonotype was seen more than once but under ten times. This chain connects TRBV7-3 to TRBJ2-5; tentatively, D is TRBD1 or TRBD2 (5 bases each). CDR3 length equals 13 residues. V lost 5 bases to trimming and J lost 7 bases, with 14 bases between them. Germline V gives CDR1 SGHTA, CDR2 FQGTGA. CDR3 sequence (DNA): TGTGCCAGCAGCCGGGACCGGGCGGGGACCCAGTACTTC. It translates to CASSRDRAGTQYF.

This clonotype was recorded a few times. V is TRBV30 and J is TRBJ2-3; D may be TRBD1 (6 bases). Germline V CDR1 and CDR2: GTSNPN, SVGIG (reference sequence). The CDR3 runs 12 residues. Trimming cost V 3 bases and J 3 bases, with 7 bases left between them. CDR3 protein: CAWRTGTDTQYF. As DNA, the CDR3 is TGTGCCTGGAGGACAGGTACAGATACGCAGTATTTT. Full variable domain (outside the CDR3, taken from reference TRBV30 and TRBJ2-3): SQTIHQWPATLVQPVGSPLSLECTVEGTSNPNLYWYRQAAGRGLQLLFYSVGIGQISSEVPQNLSASRPQDRQFILSSKKLLLSDSGFYLCAWRTGTDTQYFGPGTRLTVL.

V gene TRBV6-1 combines with J gene TRBJ2-5; 7 bases map to TRBD1. Germline assignment: CDR1 MNHNS and CDR2 SASEGT. The CDR3 is made up of 14 amino acids. V lost 4 bases to trimming and J lost 4 bases; unmatched junction nucleotides: 6. The CDR3 region has the DNA TGTGCCAGCAGTGTACAGGGGAACGGAGAGACCCAGTACTTC. Protein: CASSVQGNGETQYF.

This clonotype was counted between two and nine times. J is TRBJ2-3 and V is TRBV6-5, with D possibly matching TRBD1 (6 bases). Germline V gives CDR1 MNHEY, CDR2 SVGAGI. The V gene lost 4 bases and the J gene lost 7 bases, with 18 bases spanning the gap. The CDR3 runs 15 residues. The CDR3 sequence: CASSSNGQTLNTQYF. Written as DNA, the CDR3 is TGTGCCAGCAGTTCGAATGGACAGACACTTAATACGCAGTATTTT.

This clonotype has a handful of counts. The rearrangement uses TRBV28 and TRBJ2-7; the D gene is possibly TRBD1 (5 bases). The CDR3 length is 15 residues. CDR1 MDHEN and CDR2 SYDVKM come from the germline V gene. The V and J ends lost 4 bases and 3 bases respectively, with 16 bases between them. The CDR3 DNA reads as TGTGCCAGCAGTTCAGGTGGGCAGGGTGACTACGAGCAGTACTTC. The encoded protein is CASSSGGQGDYEQYF.

This clonotype turned up a few times. The CDR3 region has the DNA TGTGCCAGCACCCCGCGGGGGGGGCGCAGCGGGGAGCTGTTTTTT. Its protein product is CASTPRGGRSGELFF. The chain carries TRBV5-5 and TRBJ2-2, with 9 nucleotides matching TRBD2. Germline loops: CDR1 SGHKS, CDR2 YYEKEE (reference sequence). Unmatched junction bases numbered 10, after V lost 6 bases and J lost 7 bases. The CDR3 spans 15 residues.

The genes are TRBV6-2 or TRBV6-3 and TRBJ2-2, with D unclear. CDR3 length equals 15 residues. CDR1 is MNHEY and CDR2 is SVGEGT in the germline V gene. Trimming pared 0 bases from V and 3 bases from J, leaving 8 bases between. CDR3 sequence (DNA): TGTGCCAGCAGTTACTCGACAATACACACCGGGGAGCTGTTTTTT. It translates to CASSYSTIHTGELFF.

V and J are TRBV12-3 or TRBV12-4 and TRBJ2-3; possible D gene TRBD1, 5 bases. The CDR3 loop spans 20 amino acids. V lost 6 bases, J lost 0 bases, and 28 bases lay in between. The CDR3 DNA reads as TGTGCCAGCAGCCCCAAGGGGTTGCCCCGCCTGGGCCGAAGCACAGATACGCAGTATTTT. Encoded protein: CASSPKGLPRLGRSTDTQYF.

This clonotype occurred a few times. The chain employs TRBV25-1 and TRBJ1-1; the D is unclear. The CDR3 contains 13 residues. Trimming stripped 1 base from V and 5 bases from J, with 8 bases between. CDR1 is MGHDK, CDR2 SYGVNS, per germline. CDR3 region: CASSELGGTEAFF. The CDR3 region has the DNA TGTGCCAGCAGTGAATTAGGTGGGACTGAAGCTTTCTTT. Together with reference TRBV25-1 and TRBJ1-1, the CDR3 gives the full variable domain: EADIYQTPRYLVIGTGKKITLECSQTMGHDKMYWYQQDPGMELHLIHYSYGVNSTEKGDLSSESTVSRIRTEHFPLTLESARPSHTSQYLCASSELGGTEAFFGQGTRLTVV.

V usage is TRBV9 and J usage is TRBJ1-1; no clear D gene. Trimming removed 4 bases at V and 5 bases at J, with 18 bases between. This CDR3 is built from 15 residues. CDR1 is SGDLS and CDR2 is YYNGEE in the germline V gene. Here the CDR3 reads CASSLDGDKKTEAFF. The CDR3 DNA is TGTGCCAGCAGCCTGGATGGAGACAAGAAAACTGAAGCTTTCTTT.

The chain links TRBV30 to TRBJ2-7; D may match TRBD1 or TRBD2 (5 bases each). Between the trimmed V and J ends, which lost 5 bases and 5 bases, there was a span of 13 bases. Germline lookup yields CDR1 GTSNPN and CDR2 SVGIG (reference sequence). The length of the CDR3 is 12 residues. The CDR3 reads CAWERGIDEQYF. The DNA for the CDR3 is TGTGCCTGGGAGAGGGGAATAGACGAGCAGTACTTC.

Ten or more counts support this clonotype. The chain has TRBV12-3 or TRBV12-4 and TRBJ2-1; TRBD2 matches at 7 bases. This CDR3 contains 16 residues. V trimming: 5 bases; J trimming: 3 bases; junction bases outside the gene matches: 10. CDR3 in amino acids: CASSEGAGRNYNEQFF. In DNA form, the CDR3 reads TGTGCCAGCAGTGAGGGAGCGGGGAGAAACTACAATGAGCAGTTCTTC.